The T cell receptor (beta chain) under discussion was sequenced for a study of blood T cell repertoires in COVID-19. CDR3 length equals 14 residues. Germline values: CDR1 SGHTA, CDR2 FQGNSA. V shed 5 bases and J 5 bases; nucleotides not matched to a gene: 4. Sequencing was performed with immunoSEQ multiplex PCR; in TCRdb, only in-frame clones are kept and a portion is missing. The table lists 200,000 to 250,000 clones, 75% to 85% of them singletons. The chain recombines TRBV7-2 with TRBJ2-3; 10 bases are a match to TRBD2. This clonotype was sampled from a woman of 80 years or more with COVID-19, enrolled during active disease. Sequencing was carried out using peripheral blood. The CDR3 DNA reads as TGTGCCAGCAGCATATGGACTAGCGGAGATACGCAGTATTTT. The encoded protein is CASSIWTSGDTQYF.